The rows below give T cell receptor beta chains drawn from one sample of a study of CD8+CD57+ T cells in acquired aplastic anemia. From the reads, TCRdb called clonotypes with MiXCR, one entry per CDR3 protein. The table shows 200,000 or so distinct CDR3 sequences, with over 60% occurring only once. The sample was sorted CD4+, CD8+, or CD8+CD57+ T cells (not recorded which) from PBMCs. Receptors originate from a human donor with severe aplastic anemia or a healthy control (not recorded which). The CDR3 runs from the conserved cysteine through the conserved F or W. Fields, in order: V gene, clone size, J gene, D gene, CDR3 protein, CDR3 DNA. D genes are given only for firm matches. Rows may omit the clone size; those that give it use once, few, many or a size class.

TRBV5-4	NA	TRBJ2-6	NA	CASSSLSSGANVLTF	TGTGCCAGCAGCTCTTTATCCTCTGGGGCCAACGTCCTGACTTTC
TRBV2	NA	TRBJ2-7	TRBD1	CASREPGQGHEQYF	TGTGCCAGCAGAGAACCGGGACAGGGCCACGAGCAGTACTTC
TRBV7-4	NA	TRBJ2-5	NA	CASTTWRTQYF	TGTGCCAGCACCACGTGGAGGACCCAGTACTTC
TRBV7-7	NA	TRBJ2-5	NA	CASSFSRAETQYF	TGTGCTAGCAGCTTTTCCAGGGCAGAGACCCAGTACTTC
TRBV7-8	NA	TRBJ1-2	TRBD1	CASSLMGQGSYGYTF	TGTGCCAGCAGCTTAATGGGACAGGGCAGCTATGGCTACACCTTC
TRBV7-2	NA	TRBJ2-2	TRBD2	CASIDTPGTSGELFF	TGTGCCAGCATCGATACCCCCGGGACTAGCGGGGAGCTGTTTTTT
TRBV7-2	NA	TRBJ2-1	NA	CASSPVPPSHNEQFF	TGTGCCAGCAGCCCAGTCCCCCCGTCACACAATGAGCAGTTCTTC
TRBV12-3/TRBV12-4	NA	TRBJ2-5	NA	CASRGQRETQYF	TGTGCCAGCAGGGGACAAAGGGAGACCCAGTACTTC
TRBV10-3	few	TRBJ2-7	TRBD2	CAITSGATSGARGEQYF	TGTGCCATCACTTCTGGGGCCACTAGCGGAGCCCGAGGCGAGCAGTACTTC
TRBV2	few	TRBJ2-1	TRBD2	CASRVGERENNEQFF	TGTGCCAGCCGCGTGGGAGAGCGGGAGAACAATGAGCAGTTCTTC
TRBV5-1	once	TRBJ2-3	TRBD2	CASSLGAPTSGGRDTQYF	TGCGCCAGCAGCTTGGGGGCCCCGACTAGCGGGGGCAGAGATACGCAGTATTTT
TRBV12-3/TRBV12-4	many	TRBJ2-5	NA	CASSLARVWETQYF	TGTGCCAGCAGTTTAGCACGGGTGTGGGAGACCCAGTACTTC
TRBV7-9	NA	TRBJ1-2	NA	CASSPADKNYGYTF	TGTGCCAGCAGCCCGGCGGACAAGAACTATGGCTACACCTTC
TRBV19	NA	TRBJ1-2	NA	CASTVTRNYGYTF	TGTGCCAGTACAGTCACCCGGAACTATGGCTACACCTTC
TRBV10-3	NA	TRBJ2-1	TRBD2	CAIHGGEVRDEQFF	TGTGCCATCCACGGGGGGGAGGTTCGGGATGAGCAGTTCTTC
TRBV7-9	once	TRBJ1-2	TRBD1	CASSPGTGFGYTF	TGTGCCAGCAGCCCCGGGACAGGTTTTGGCTACACCTTC
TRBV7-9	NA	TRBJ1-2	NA	CASSLLIGWPGDGYTF	TGTGCCAGCAGCTTATTGATCGGGTGGCCAGGGGATGGCTACACCTTC
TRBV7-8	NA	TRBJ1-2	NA	CASSPTATGTNYGYTF	TGTGCCAGCAGCCCTACCGCCACAGGGACTAACTATGGCTACACCTTC
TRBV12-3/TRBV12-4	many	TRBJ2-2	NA	CASRPDSTLVNTGELFF	TGTGCCAGCAGGCCCGACAGCACCCTCGTCAACACCGGGGAGCTGTTTTTT
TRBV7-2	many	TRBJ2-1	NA	CASSPFPYNEQFF	TGTGCCAGCAGCCCATTTCCCTACAATGAGCAGTTCTTC
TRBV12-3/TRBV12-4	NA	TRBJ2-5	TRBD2	CASSLGWRRGLIQETQYF	TGTGCCAGCAGTTTGGGTTGGAGGCGGGGACTAATTCAAGAGACCCAGTACTTC
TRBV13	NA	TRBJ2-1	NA	CASSLDRYNEQFF	TGCGCCAGCAGCTTGGATCGGTACAATGAGCAGTTCTTC
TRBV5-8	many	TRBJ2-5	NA	CASSFPPGEETQYF	TGTGCCAGCAGCTTCCCACCAGGGGAAGAGACCCAGTACTTC
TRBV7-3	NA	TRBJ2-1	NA	CASSSLTSNEQFF	TGTGCCAGCAGCTCTCTCACTTCGAATGAGCAGTTCTTC
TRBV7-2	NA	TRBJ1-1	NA	CASSKGEDTEAFF	TGTGCCAGCAGCAAGGGGGAGGACACTGAAGCTTTCTTT
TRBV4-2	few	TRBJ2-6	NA	CASSLQPGAYVLTF	TGTGCCAGCAGCCTGCAGCCTGGGGCCTACGTCCTGACTTTC
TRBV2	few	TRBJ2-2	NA	CASSEASGGTGELFF	TGTGCCAGCAGTGAGGCCAGCGGTGGGACCGGGGAGCTGTTTTTT
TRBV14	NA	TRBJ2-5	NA	CASSPRTDRTQYF	TGTGCCAGCAGCCCCCGGACAGACCGGACCCAGTACTTC
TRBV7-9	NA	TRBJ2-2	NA	CASSQVLGGSGELFF	TGTGCCAGCAGCCAAGTTCTAGGTGGAAGCGGGGAGCTGTTTTTT
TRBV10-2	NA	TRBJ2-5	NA	CASSVEPPPGTQYF	TGCGCCAGCAGTGTTGAGCCCCCGCCCGGGACCCAGTACTTC
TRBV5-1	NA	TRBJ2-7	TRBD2	CASSTLSSGSGEQYF	TGCGCCAGCAGCACCCTGTCTAGCGGGAGTGGCGAGCAGTACTTC
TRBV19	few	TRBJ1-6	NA	CASSSPRGLSPLHF	TGTGCCAGTAGTTCTCCCAGGGGACTTTCACCCCTCCACTTT
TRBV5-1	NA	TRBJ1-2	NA	CASSSNLNYGYTF	TGCGCCAGCAGCTCTAACCTTAACTATGGCTACACCTTC
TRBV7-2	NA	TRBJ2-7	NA	CASSLRDPLYEQYF	TGTGCCAGCAGCTTACGCGACCCACTGTACGAGCAGTACTTC
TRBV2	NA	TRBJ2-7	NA	CASRGGGYEQYF	TGTGCCAGCAGGGGAGGGGGATACGAGCAGTACTTC
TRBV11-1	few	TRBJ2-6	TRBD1	CASSHGDSYSGANVLTF	TGTGCCAGCAGCCATGGGGACAGCTACTCTGGGGCCAACGTCCTGACTTTC
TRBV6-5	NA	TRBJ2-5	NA	CASSYSTASGETQYF	TGTGCCAGCAGTTACTCTACGGCCTCAGGAGAGACCCAGTACTTC
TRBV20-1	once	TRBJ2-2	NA	CSARERGCANTGELFF	TGCAGTGCTAGAGAAAGGGGCTGTGCGAACACCGGGGAGCTGTTTTTT
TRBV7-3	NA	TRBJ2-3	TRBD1	CASSPGQGGTDTQYF	TGTGCCAGCAGCCCGGGACAGGGAGGCACAGATACGCAGTATTTT
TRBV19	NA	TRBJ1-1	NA	CASSISGTANTEAFF	TGTGCCAGTAGTATATCTGGGACGGCGAACACTGAAGCTTTCTTT
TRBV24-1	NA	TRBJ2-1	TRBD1	CATSDFGTGGNEQFF	TGTGCCACCAGTGATTTTGGGACAGGGGGCAATGAGCAGTTCTTC
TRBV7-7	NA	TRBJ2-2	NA	CASSLAEGGELFF	TGTGCTAGCAGCTTGGCAGAAGGGGGGGAGCTGTTTTTT
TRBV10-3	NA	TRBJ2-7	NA	CAIRDESSYEQYF	TGTGCCATTAGGGACGAGAGCTCCTACGAGCAGTACTTC
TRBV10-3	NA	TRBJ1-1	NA	CAISETGLNTEAFF	TGTGCCATCAGTGAGACAGGCTTGAACACTGAAGCTTTCTTT